This TCR beta chain was identified in a study of cytomegalovirus exposure and HLA in healthy donors. Turning to this clone: No antigen is known for it.

PCR employed 60 Vbeta and 13 Jbeta primers. Using immunoSEQ multiplex PCR, the repertoire was profiled, and TCRdb retains in-frame clones only, with some absent. The sample carries about 170,000 clones, under 85% recorded once. The donors (healthy individuals) were bone marrow donors. V lost 0 bases to trimming and J lost 5 bases; unmatched junction nucleotides: 5. The germline V gene has CDR1 SQVTM and CDR2 ANQGSEA. The CDR3 consists of 15 residues. Overall study findings and caveats: A list of 150 to 200 TCR beta chains associated with cytomegalovirus was given.

Input material: PBMCs. This TCR came from a female donor in good health and CMV-seronegative. The chain uses TRBV29-1 and TRBJ2-1, with TRBD2 matching over 9 bases. CDR3: CSVEDPPSGDNEQFF. In nucleotides, the CDR3 is TGCAGCGTTGAAGACCCGCCTAGCGGGGACAATGAGCAGTTCTTC.